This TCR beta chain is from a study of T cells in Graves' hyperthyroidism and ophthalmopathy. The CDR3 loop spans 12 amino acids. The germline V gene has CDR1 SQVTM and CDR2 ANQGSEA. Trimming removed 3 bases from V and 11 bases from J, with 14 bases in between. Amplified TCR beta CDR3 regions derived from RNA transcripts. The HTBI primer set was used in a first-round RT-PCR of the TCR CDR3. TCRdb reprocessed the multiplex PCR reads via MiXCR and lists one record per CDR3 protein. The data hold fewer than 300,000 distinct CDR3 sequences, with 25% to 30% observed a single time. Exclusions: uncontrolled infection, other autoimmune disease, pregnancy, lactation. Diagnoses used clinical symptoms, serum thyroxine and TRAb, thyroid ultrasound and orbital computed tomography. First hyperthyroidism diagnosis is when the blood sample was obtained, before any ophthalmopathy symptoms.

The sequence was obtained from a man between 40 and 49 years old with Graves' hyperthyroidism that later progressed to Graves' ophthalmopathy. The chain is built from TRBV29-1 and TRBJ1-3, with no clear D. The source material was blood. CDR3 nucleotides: TGCAGCGTTGAGGGTTCAGAGACGGCCATATATTTT. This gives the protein CSVEGSETAIYF.